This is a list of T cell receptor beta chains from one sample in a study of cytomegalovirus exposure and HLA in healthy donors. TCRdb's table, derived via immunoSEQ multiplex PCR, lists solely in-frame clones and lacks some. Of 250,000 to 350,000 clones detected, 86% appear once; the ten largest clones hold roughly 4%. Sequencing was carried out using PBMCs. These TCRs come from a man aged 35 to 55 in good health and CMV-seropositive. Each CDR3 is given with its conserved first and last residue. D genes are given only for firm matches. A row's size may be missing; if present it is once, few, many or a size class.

CDR3 protein: CASNIGAGGTDTQYF; CDR3 DNA: TGTGCCAGCAACATCGGAGCGGGAGGGACAGATACGCAGTATTTT; V gene: TRBV6-6; D gene: TRBD2; clone size: NA; J gene: TRBJ2-3
CDR3 protein: CASRKQGRNTEAFF; CDR3 DNA: TGTGCCAGCAGGAAACAGGGACGGAACACTGAAGCTTTCTTT; V gene: TRBV6-5; D gene: NA; clone size: few; J gene: TRBJ1-1
CDR3 protein: CASSSLAGGPTYNEQFF; CDR3 DNA: TGTGCCAGCAGCTCCCTAGCGGGAGGGCCTACATACAATGAGCAGTTCTTC; V gene: TRBV7-9; D gene: TRBD2; clone size: once; J gene: TRBJ2-1
CDR3 protein: CASSPRTSGSDEQFF; CDR3 DNA: TGTGCCAGCAGTCCCCGGACTAGCGGGAGTGATGAGCAGTTCTTC; V gene: TRBV6-5; D gene: TRBD2; clone size: few; J gene: TRBJ2-1
CDR3 protein: CASRPVAGGPVGEQFF; CDR3 DNA: TGCGCCAGCAGACCGGTAGCGGGAGGGCCGGTTGGTGAGCAGTTCTTC; V gene: TRBV5-1; D gene: TRBD2; clone size: NA; J gene: TRBJ2-1
CDR3 protein: CASSFPPWTSGSPGELFF; CDR3 DNA: TGTGCCAGCAGTTTCCCCCCATGGACTAGCGGGAGCCCCGGGGAGCTGTTTTTT; V gene: TRBV28; D gene: TRBD2; clone size: NA; J gene: TRBJ2-2
CDR3 protein: CASSLNSRGLQYF; CDR3 DNA: TGTGCCAGCAGCTTGAATTCAAGGGGTCTTCAGTACTTC; V gene: TRBV7-3; D gene: NA; clone size: NA; J gene: TRBJ2-4
CDR3 protein: CSVGTGVIEQYF; CDR3 DNA: TGCAGCGTAGGGACAGGGGTGATCGAGCAGTACTTC; V gene: TRBV29-1; D gene: TRBD1; clone size: NA; J gene: TRBJ2-7
CDR3 protein: CASSYGFDRGEKLFF; CDR3 DNA: TGTGCCAGCAGTTATGGGTTTGATAGGGGAGAAAAACTGTTTTTT; V gene: TRBV6-5; D gene: NA; clone size: few; J gene: TRBJ1-4
CDR3 protein: CASRYPGQALSGANVLTF; CDR3 DNA: TGTGCCAGCAGATATCCGGGACAGGCACTTTCGGGGGCCAACGTCCTGACTTTC; V gene: TRBV28; D gene: TRBD1; clone size: NA; J gene: TRBJ2-6
CDR3 protein: CASSYWTSGSTDTQYF; CDR3 DNA: TGTGCCAGCAGTTACTGGACTAGCGGAAGCACAGATACGCAGTATTTT; V gene: TRBV6-5; D gene: TRBD2; clone size: NA; J gene: TRBJ2-3
CDR3 protein: CAISEPTGGDRKNIQYF; CDR3 DNA: TGTGCCATCAGTGAACCGACAGGGGGCGATCGCAAAAACATTCAGTACTTC; V gene: TRBV10-3; D gene: TRBD1; clone size: NA; J gene: TRBJ2-4
CDR3 protein: CASSEIPGQGVGGYTF; CDR3 DNA: TGTGCCAGCAGCGAAATACCGGGACAGGGGGTTGGTGGCTACACCTTC; V gene: TRBV6-4; D gene: TRBD1; clone size: once; J gene: TRBJ1-2
CDR3 protein: CASSLGFRREAFF; CDR3 DNA: TGTGCCAGCAGCTTGGGGTTCAGGCGTGAAGCTTTCTTT; V gene: TRBV5-6; D gene: NA; clone size: NA; J gene: TRBJ1-1
CDR3 protein: CASSPLLPGQGAAYEQYF; CDR3 DNA: TGCGCCAGCAGCCCTCTCCTCCCGGGACAGGGGGCTGCCTACGAGCAGTACTTC; V gene: TRBV5-1; D gene: TRBD1; clone size: NA; J gene: TRBJ2-7
CDR3 protein: CASSRDMGHGEQFF; CDR3 DNA: TGTGCCAGCAGCCGGGACATGGGACACGGTGAGCAGTTCTTC; V gene: TRBV2; D gene: NA; clone size: once; J gene: TRBJ2-1
CDR3 protein: CASSLGQGGRYTEAFF; CDR3 DNA: TGCGCCAGCAGCCTGGGACAGGGGGGAAGGTACACTGAAGCTTTCTTT; V gene: TRBV5-1; D gene: TRBD1; clone size: few; J gene: TRBJ1-1
CDR3 protein: CASSYAGDTDTQYF; CDR3 DNA: TGTGCCAGCAGTTACGCGGGCGATACAGATACGCAGTATTTT; V gene: TRBV6-5; D gene: NA; clone size: NA; J gene: TRBJ2-3
CDR3 protein: CASSLVAGEQYF; CDR3 DNA: TGTGCCAGCAGCTTAGTAGCTGGCGAGCAGTACTTC; V gene: TRBV7-2; D gene: NA; clone size: NA; J gene: TRBJ2-7
CDR3 protein: CASSEITRLSGNTIYF; CDR3 DNA: TGTGCCAGCAGTGAAATTACCAGACTCTCTGGAAACACCATATATTTT; V gene: TRBV6-1; D gene: NA; clone size: few; J gene: TRBJ1-3
CDR3 protein: CASSIALLTDTQYF; CDR3 DNA: TGTGCCAGTAGTATAGCTCTACTGACAGATACGCAGTATTTT; V gene: TRBV19; D gene: NA; clone size: NA; J gene: TRBJ2-3
CDR3 protein: CASSSGLRTGPKETQYF; CDR3 DNA: TGTGCCAGCAGCTCCGGGTTACGGACAGGGCCAAAAGAGACCCAGTACTTC; V gene: TRBV7-9; D gene: TRBD1; clone size: NA; J gene: TRBJ2-5
CDR3 protein: CASSQAQTSGSLSWEQFF; CDR3 DNA: TGCGCCAGCAGCCAGGCCCAAACTAGCGGGAGTCTCTCGTGGGAGCAGTTCTTC; V gene: TRBV4-1; D gene: TRBD2; clone size: once; J gene: TRBJ2-1
CDR3 protein: CASSLTGNTEAFF; CDR3 DNA: TGTGCCAGCAGTTTGACAGGGAACACTGAAGCTTTCTTT; V gene: TRBV7-9; D gene: NA; clone size: NA; J gene: TRBJ1-1
CDR3 protein: CASSVGGIGTAYEQYF; CDR3 DNA: TGTGCCAGCAGCGTAGGTGGTATAGGGACAGCCTACGAGCAGTACTTC; V gene: TRBV9; D gene: TRBD1; clone size: NA; J gene: TRBJ2-7
CDR3 protein: CASSPEQHYGYTF; CDR3 DNA: TGTGCCAGCAGCCCTGAACAGCATTATGGCTACACCTTC; V gene: TRBV5-4; D gene: NA; clone size: NA; J gene: TRBJ1-2